This T cell receptor beta chain appears in the sequencing data of a study of CD8+ T cells in alopecia areata. RNA extraction was followed by reverse transcription into cDNA, which acted as the sequencing template. Profiled with immunoSEQ multiplex PCR; TCRdb holds only in-frame clones, not every one. Of 150,000 to 200,000 clones in the sample, around three fifths were seen once. Regarding treatment: oral pan-JAK inhibitor, 5-10 mg twice daily. Germline values: CDR1 KGHSH, CDR2 LQKENI. Trimming removed 4 bases from V and 4 bases from J; junction bases left unmatched: 9. The CDR3 extends over 15 amino acids.

The TCR originated in a human donor with alopecia areata. The chain employs TRBV18 and TRBJ1-1; 7 nucleotides line up with TRBD1. Source: CD4+ T cells sorted from blood, taken at week 24, from a patient treated with tofacitinib. CDR3 nucleotides: TGTGCCAGCTCACTTAAACAGGGGAGATCCACTGAAGCTTTCTTT. Translated: CASSLKQGRSTEAFF.